The 6 T cell receptor beta chains below come from one sample, sequenced in a study of T-cell memory formation after mild COVID-19. TCRdb reprocessed the 5' RACE reads with MiXCR, giving one entry per CDR3 protein. This sample yields hundreds of thousands of distinct CDR3 sequences, of which 23% are seen a single time; 13% belongs to the top ten. Specimen: PBMCs or a T cell subset sorted from them (not recorded which). The receptors were sampled from an adult woman who had mild COVID-19 (a few samples of this study predate the infection). Cell type and time point are not known.

The chain has TRBV14 and TRBJ2-2, with D unresolved. The CDR3 totals 14 residues. Germline-derived CDR1 and CDR2 are SGHDN and FVKESK. Trimming stripped 4 bases from V and 1 base from J, with 7 bases between. In DNA, the CDR3 is TGTGCCAGCAGCCCATTCCGGAACACCGGGGAGCTGTTTTTT. Translating it yields CASSPFRNTGELFF. Full variable domain (remainder filled in from reference TRBV14 and TRBJ2-2): EAGVTQFPSHSVIEKGQTVTLRCDPISGHDNLYWYRRVMGKEIKFLLHFVKESKQDESGMPNNRFLAERTGGTYSTLKVQPAELEDSGVYFCASSPFRNTGELFFGEGSRLTVL.

The sample holds a few counts of this clonotype. The chain is built from TRBV12-3 or TRBV12-4 and TRBJ2-7, with 7 bases that match TRBD1. V trimming: 5 bases; J trimming: 5 bases; junction bases outside the gene matches: 6. The length of the CDR3 is 13 residues. This chain's CDR3 is CASSLTTGHEQYF. The CDR3 DNA follows: TGTGCCAGCAGTCTAACGACAGGGCACGAGCAGTACTTC.

V and J are TRBV2 and TRBJ1-2; D not resolved. V lost 6 bases and J 2 bases, leaving 19 bases between the germline ends. CDR3 length equals 16 residues. The V gene's germline CDR1 is SNHLY and CDR2 FYNNEI. The DNA of the CDR3 is TGTGCCAGCAGCGCCTGGGAGGGAATCCTAAACTATGGCTACACCTTC. Translating it yields CASSAWEGILNYGYTF.

J is TRBJ2-1 and V is TRBV3-1; 13 bases line up with TRBD2. CDR1 is LGHDT and CDR2 is YNNKEL in the germline V gene (reference sequence). V was pared by 4 bases and J by 8 bases, with 8 bases of the junction left unmatched. This CDR3 is 16 amino acids long. CDR3 sequence (DNA): TGTGCCAGCAGCCGAGGACTAGCGGGAGCGAAGTATGAGCAGTTCTTC. Amino acid sequence: CASSRGLAGAKYEQFF.

The V and J genes are TRBV20-1 and TRBJ2-3, with D possibly being TRBD2 (6 bases). Germline loops: CDR1 DFQATT, CDR2 SNEGSKA (reference sequence). This CDR3 is built from 11 residues. The V end was cut by 5 bases, the J end by 10 bases, with 13 bases between. This chain's CDR3 is CSAPRGVAQYF. DNA for the CDR3: TGCAGTGCTCCCCGCGGGGTGGCGCAGTATTTT.

This sequence joins TRBV6-1 and TRBJ2-7; D call uncertain. Per the germline V gene, CDR1 is MNHNS and CDR2 is SASEGT. The CDR3 sequence is 16 residues long. V lost 1 base, J lost 0 bases, and 13 bases lay in between. As DNA, the CDR3 is TGTGCCAGCAGTGAAGAATCGGCAGGTGCCTCCTACGAGCAGTACTTC. This sequence encodes CASSEESAGASYEQYF.